These T cell receptor beta chains were read from a single sample in a study of T cell responses to AZD1222 COVID-19 vaccine. The assay was immunoSEQ multiplex PCR, and TCRdb's table has in-frame clones only and misses some. The repertoire holds tens of thousands of clones, with approximately 88% as singletons. Sample: peripheral blood, taken 28 days after the second AZD1222 dose. Every receptor here comes from an adult who received the AZD1222 COVID-19 vaccine. Both conserved end residues are part of each CDR3. A D gene is named only where the DNA matches it firmly. Some rows mark clone size as missing; the rest say once, few, many or name a class of expanded clone.

cdr3_length	v_call	j_call	d_call	clone_size	cdr3_aa	cdr3_nt
15	TRBV6-5	TRBJ1-2	TRBD1	NA	CASSFPQGQGLGYTF	TGTGCCAGCAGTTTTCCTCAGGGACAGGGACTTGGCTACACCTTC
13	TRBV6-5	TRBJ2-7	NA	few	CASRKLDSYEQYF	TGTGCCAGCAGGAAGTTGGACAGCTACGAGCAGTACTTC
15	TRBV19	TRBJ1-1	NA	once	CASSHGPGQNTEAFF	TGTGCCAGTAGTCATGGGCCCGGACAGAACACTGAAGCTTTCTTT
19	TRBV21-1	TRBJ1-5	NA	NA	CASSKGFGWDRAFNQPQHF	TGTGCCAGCAGCAAAGGATTCGGTTGGGACAGGGCGTTCAATCAGCCCCAGCATTTT
16	TRBV5-6	TRBJ1-2	NA	few	CASSPGGGNFNYGYTF	TGTGCCAGCAGCCCGGGCGGGGGGAATTTTAACTATGGCTACACCTTC
15	TRBV7-2	TRBJ2-7	NA	NA	CASSLGGGTQYEQYF	TGTGCCAGCAGCTTAGGGGGCGGGACCCAATACGAGCAGTACTTC
14	TRBV6-1	TRBJ2-3	TRBD2	once	CASSQRGRTDTQYF	TGTGCCAGCAGTCAGCGGGGCCGCACAGATACGCAGTATTTT
15	TRBV12-1	TRBJ1-5	NA	NA	CASRCTPYSNQPQHF	TGTGCCAGCAGATGCACCCCTTATAGCAATCAGCCCCAGCATTTT
12	TRBV30	TRBJ1-2	NA	few	CAWSPLYYGYTF	TGTGCCTGGAGTCCCCTGTACTATGGCTACACCTTC
13	TRBV10-3	TRBJ2-7	TRBD1	NA	CAISNDRGSEQYF	TGTGCCATCAGTAATGACAGGGGAAGCGAGCAGTACTTC
16	TRBV13	TRBJ2-7	NA	NA	CASSLGGTGASYEQYF	TGTGCCAGCAGCTTAGGCGGGACCGGGGCCTCCTACGAGCAGTACTTC
19	TRBV27	TRBJ1-3	NA	NA	CASSLRPPPGRGTGNTIYF	TGTGCCAGCAGTCTACGACCACCCCCGGGGCGCGGAACTGGAAACACCATATATTTT
12	TRBV10-3	TRBJ1-1	NA	once	CAISDRGPEAFF	TGTGCCATCAGTGATCGGGGGCCCGAAGCTTTCTTT
14	TRBV5-1	TRBJ2-7	TRBD1	few	CASSLGDSHYEQYF	TGCGCCAGCAGCTTAGGGGACAGTCACTACGAGCAGTACTTC
14	TRBV7-2	TRBJ2-1	TRBD2	NA	CASSYRDYQDEQFF	TGTGCCAGCAGCTACCGGGACTATCAGGATGAGCAGTTCTTC
15	TRBV5-1	TRBJ2-5	NA	NA	CASSLGGGNQETQYF	TGCGCCAGCAGCTTGGGTGGGGGTAACCAAGAGACCCAGTACTTC